This TCR beta chain was identified during a study of blood T cells in healthy people across ages. Germline assignment: CDR1 DFQATT and CDR2 SNEGSKA (reference sequence). The CDR3 contains 16 residues. V gave up 0 bases and J gave up 0 bases, with 9 bases separating them. PCR was performed a second time for about 7 to 12 cycles using a sample-barcoded 5' primer and a J-beta primer mix. TCRdb redid the calling of the 5' RACE reads with MiXCR, one entry per CDR3 protein. This sample has about 800,000 distinct CDR3 sequences, with more than 20% found just once. These data also formed part of another study, on T cells of mothers and their children.

Sequencing used blood. The chain joins TRBV20-1 to TRBJ1-6; D uncertain. The sequence derives from a boy between 10 and 17 years old in good health. CDR3 residues: CSAREDGHSYNSPLHF. The CDR3 region has the DNA TGCAGTGCTAGAGAGGACGGTCACTCCTATAATTCACCCCTCCACTTT.